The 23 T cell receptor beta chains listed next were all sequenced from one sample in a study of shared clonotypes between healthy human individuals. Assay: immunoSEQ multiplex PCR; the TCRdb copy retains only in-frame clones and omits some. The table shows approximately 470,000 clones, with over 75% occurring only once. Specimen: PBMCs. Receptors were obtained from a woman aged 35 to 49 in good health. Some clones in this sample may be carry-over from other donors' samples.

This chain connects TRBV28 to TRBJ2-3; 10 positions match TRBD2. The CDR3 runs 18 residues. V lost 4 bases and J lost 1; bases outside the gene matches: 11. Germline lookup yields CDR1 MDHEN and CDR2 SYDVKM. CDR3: CASSSDSWGTSGTDTQYF. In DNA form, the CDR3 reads TGTGCCAGCAGTTCGGACAGTTGGGGGACTAGCGGCACAGATACGCAGTATTTT.

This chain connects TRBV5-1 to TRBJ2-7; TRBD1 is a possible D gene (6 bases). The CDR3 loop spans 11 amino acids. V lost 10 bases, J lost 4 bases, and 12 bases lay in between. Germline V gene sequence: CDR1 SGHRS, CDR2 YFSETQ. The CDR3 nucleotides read TGCGCCCGGGACAAATCGTACGAGCAGTACTTC. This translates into CARDKSYEQYF.

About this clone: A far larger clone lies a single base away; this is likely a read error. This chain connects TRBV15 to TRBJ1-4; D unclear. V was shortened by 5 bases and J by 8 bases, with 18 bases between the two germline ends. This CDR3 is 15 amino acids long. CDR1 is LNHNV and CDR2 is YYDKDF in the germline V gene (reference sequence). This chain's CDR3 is CATSANLVQREKLFF. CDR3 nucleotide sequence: TGTGCCACCAGCGCCAATTTAGTGCAGAGGGAAAAACTGTTTTTT.

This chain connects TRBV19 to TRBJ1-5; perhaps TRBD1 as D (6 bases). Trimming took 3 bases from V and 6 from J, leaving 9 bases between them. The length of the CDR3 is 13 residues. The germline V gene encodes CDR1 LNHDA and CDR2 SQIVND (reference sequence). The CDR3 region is CASSMKGVQPQHF. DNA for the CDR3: TGTGCCAGTAGTATGAAGGGGGTTCAGCCCCAGCATTTT.

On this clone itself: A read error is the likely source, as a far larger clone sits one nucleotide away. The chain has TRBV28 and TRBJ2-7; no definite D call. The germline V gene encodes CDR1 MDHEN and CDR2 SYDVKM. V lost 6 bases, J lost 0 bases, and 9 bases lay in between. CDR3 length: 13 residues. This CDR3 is CASRDVISYEQYF. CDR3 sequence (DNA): TGTGCCAGCAGGGACGTCATCTCCTACGAGCAGTACTTC.

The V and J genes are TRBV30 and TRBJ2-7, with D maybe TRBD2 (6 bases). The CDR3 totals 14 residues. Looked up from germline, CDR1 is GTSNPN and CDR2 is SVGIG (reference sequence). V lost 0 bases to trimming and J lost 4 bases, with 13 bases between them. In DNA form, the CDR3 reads TGTGCCTGGAGTGTTGGCGGGGAGATTTACGAGCAGTACTTC. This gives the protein CAWSVGGEIYEQYF.

The CDR3 here is CASSHFTTDTQYF. CDR3 nucleotide sequence: TGTGCCAGCAGTCACTTCACGACAGATACGCAGTATTTT. This chain uses TRBV6-7 with TRBJ2-3; D not certain. TRBV6-7 is treated as an ORF (open reading frame) with a function not yet certain. V was trimmed by 5 bases and J by 3 bases, leaving 9 bases between them. The CDR3 is 13 residues long.

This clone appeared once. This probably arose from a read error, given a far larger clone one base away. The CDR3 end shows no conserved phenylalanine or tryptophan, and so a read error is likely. CDR3 sequence: CASRPGVGLAGVHSYEQYL. For the CDR3, the DNA is TGCGCCAGCAGGCCCGGGGTGGGACTAGCGGGAGTCCACTCCTACGAGCAGTACCTC. The rearrangement joins TRBV10-2 to TRBJ2-7, with TRBD2 matching over 14 bases. This CDR3 is built from 19 residues. Looked up from germline, CDR1 is WSHSY and CDR2 is SAAADI. The V gene end was trimmed by 6 bases and the J gene end by 0 bases; junction bases not matched to a gene: 13.

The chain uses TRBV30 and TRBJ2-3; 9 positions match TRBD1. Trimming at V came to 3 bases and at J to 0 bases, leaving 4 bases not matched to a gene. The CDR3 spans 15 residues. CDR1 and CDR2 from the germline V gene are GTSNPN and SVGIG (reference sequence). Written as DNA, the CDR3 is TGTGCCTGGAGCGGGACAGGGAGGAGCACAGATACGCAGTATTTT. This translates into CAWSGTGRSTDTQYF.

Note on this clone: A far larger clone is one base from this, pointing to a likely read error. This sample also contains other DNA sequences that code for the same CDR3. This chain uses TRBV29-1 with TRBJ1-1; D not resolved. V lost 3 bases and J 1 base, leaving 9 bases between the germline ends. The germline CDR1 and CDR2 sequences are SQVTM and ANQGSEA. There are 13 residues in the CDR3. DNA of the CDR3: TGCAGCGTTGACGCAGCAGGGAACACTGAAGCTTTCTTT. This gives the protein CSVDAAGNTEAFF. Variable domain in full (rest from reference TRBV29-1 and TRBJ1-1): SAVISQKPSRDICQRGTSLTIQCQVDSQVTMMFWYRQQPGQSLTLIATANQGSEATYESGFVIDKFPISRPNLTFSTLTVSNMSPEDSSIYLCSVDAAGNTEAFFGQGTRLTVV.

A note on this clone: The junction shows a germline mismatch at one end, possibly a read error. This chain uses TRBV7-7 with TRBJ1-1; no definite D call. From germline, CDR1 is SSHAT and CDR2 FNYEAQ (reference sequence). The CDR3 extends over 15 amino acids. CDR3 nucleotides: TGTGCTAGCAGCTTAGCGCTGGTATATCGGGCTGAAGCTTTCTTT. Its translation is CASSLALVYRAEAFF.

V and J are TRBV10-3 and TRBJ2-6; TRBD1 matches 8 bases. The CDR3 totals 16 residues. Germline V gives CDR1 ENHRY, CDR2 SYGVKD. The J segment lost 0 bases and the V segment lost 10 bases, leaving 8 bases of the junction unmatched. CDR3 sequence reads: CATGTGESSGANVLTF. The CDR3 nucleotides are TGTGCCACCGGGACAGGCGAGAGCTCTGGGGCCAACGTCCTGACTTTC.

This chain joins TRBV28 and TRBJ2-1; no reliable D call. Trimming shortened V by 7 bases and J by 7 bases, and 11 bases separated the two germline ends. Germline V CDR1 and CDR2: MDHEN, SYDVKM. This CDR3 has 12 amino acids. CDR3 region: CASTTRPNEQFF. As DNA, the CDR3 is TGTGCCAGCACTACCCGCCCGAATGAGCAGTTCTTC.

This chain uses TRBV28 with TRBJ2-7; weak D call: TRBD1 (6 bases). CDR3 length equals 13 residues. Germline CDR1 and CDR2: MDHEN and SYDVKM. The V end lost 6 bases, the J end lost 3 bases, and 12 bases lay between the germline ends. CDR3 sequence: CASRIQGIYEQYF. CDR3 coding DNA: TGTGCCAGCAGGATACAGGGAATCTACGAGCAGTACTTC.

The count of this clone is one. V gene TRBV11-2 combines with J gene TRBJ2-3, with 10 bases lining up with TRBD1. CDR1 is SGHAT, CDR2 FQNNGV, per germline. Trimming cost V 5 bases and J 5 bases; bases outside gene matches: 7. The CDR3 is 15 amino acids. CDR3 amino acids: CASSPRQGAGDTQYF. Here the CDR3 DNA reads TGTGCCAGCAGCCCTAGACAGGGGGCTGGAGATACGCAGTATTTT.

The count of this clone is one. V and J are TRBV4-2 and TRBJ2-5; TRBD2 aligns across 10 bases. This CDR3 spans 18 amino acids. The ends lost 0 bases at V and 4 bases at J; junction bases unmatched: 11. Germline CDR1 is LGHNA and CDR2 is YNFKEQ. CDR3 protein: CASSQELRLAGVGETQYF. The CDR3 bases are TGTGCCAGCAGCCAAGAATTGAGGCTAGCGGGAGTTGGAGAGACCCAGTACTTC.

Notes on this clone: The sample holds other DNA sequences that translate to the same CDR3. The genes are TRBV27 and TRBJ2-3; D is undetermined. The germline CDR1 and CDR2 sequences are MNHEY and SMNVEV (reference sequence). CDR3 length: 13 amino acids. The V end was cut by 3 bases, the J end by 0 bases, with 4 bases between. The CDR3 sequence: CASSFSSTDTQYF. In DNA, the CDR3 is TGTGCCAGCAGTTTCTCAAGCACAGATACGCAGTATTTT.

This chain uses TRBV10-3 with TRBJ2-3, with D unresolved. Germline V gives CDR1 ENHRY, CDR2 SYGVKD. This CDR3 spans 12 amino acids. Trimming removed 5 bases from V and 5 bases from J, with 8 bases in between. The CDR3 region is CAISRLGDTQYF. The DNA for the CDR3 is TGTGCCATCAGTCGACTGGGAGATACGCAGTATTTT.

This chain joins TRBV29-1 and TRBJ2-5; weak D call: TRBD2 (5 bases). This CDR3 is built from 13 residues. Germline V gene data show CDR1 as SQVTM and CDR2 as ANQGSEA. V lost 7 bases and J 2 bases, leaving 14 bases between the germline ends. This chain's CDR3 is CSAWRPGQETQYF. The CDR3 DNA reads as TGCAGCGCCTGGCGTCCGGGGCAAGAGACCCAGTACTTC.

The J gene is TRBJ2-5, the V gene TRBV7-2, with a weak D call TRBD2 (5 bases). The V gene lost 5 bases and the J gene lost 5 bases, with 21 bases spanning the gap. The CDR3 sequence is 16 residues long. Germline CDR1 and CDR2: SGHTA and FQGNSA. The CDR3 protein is CASSPALVGVGETQYF. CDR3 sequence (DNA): TGTGCCAGCAGCCCCGCACTAGTCGGGGTCGGGGAGACCCAGTACTTC.

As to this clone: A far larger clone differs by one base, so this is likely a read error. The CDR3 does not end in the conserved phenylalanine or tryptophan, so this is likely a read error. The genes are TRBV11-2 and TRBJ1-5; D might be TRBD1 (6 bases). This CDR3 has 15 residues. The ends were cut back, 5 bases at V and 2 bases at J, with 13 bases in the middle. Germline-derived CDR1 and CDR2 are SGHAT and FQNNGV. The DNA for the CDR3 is TGTGCCAGCAGCCCCATAGGGGGACGCAATCAGCCCCAGCATCTT. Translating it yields CASSPIGGRNQPQHL.

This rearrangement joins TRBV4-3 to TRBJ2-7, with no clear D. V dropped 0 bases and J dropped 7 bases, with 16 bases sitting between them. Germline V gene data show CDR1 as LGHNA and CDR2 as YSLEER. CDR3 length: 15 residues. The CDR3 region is CASSQDPGDRREQYF. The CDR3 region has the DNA TGCGCCAGCAGCCAAGATCCAGGCGACCGGCGAGAGCAGTACTTC.

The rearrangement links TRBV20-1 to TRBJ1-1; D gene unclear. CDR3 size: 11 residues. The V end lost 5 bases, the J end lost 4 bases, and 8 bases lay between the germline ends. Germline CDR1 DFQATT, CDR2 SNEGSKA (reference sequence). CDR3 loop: CSARRSTEAFF. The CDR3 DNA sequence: TGCAGTGCTCGACGGAGCACTGAAGCTTTCTTT.